In this sample, the clone carrying this T cell receptor beta chain turned up many times. As yet, its antigen is unknown. Extractions gave at least 5.5 micrograms of total RNA per sample. The data were taken from a study of blood T cells in healthy people across ages. Study-wide results and limits: In long-lived donors, naive CD4+ cell counts and diversity exceeded those of aged donors.

It was with a sample-barcoded 5' primer and a J-beta primer mix that a second PCR of about 6 to 12 cycles was run. A tag from a template-switch adaptor with 12 random nucleotides marked each cDNA molecule. TCRdb analysed the 5' RACE reads with MiXCR anew, one entry per CDR3 protein. The data contain about 1.5 million distinct CDR3 sequences, roughly 43% of them singletons. The V and J ends lost 2 bases and 4 bases respectively, with 5 bases between them. The CDR3 length is 12 residues. The source of this sequence is a young woman in good health. The chain employs TRBV12-3 or TRBV12-4 and TRBJ1-2; D not certain. The specimen sequenced was blood. The DNA for the CDR3 is TGTGCCAGCAGTTTATACACCTATGGCTACACCTTC. Protein product: CASSLYTYGYTF.